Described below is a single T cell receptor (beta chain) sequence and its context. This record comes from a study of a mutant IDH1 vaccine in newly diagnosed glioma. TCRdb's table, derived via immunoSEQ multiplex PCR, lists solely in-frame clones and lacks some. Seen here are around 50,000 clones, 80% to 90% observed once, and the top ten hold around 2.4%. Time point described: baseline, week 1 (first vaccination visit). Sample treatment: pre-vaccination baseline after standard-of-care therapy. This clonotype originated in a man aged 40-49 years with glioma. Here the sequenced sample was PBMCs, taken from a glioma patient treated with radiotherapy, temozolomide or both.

CDR3 protein: CASRHHGGYTF. CDR3 DNA: TGTGCCAGTAGACACCATGGTGGCTACACCTTC. The chain carries TRBV19 and TRBJ1-2; D ambiguous. The CDR3 loop spans 11 amino acids. V shed 6 bases and J shed 7 bases, with 9 bases lying between them. Germline CDR1 and CDR2: LNHDA and SQIVND (reference sequence).